The source of this T cell receptor (beta chain) is a study of blood T cell repertoires in COVID-19. Across the whole study: T cells, B-cell-depleted T cells, or PBMCs provided the cDNA or gDNA that served as material.

Sequencing used immunoSEQ multiplex PCR; TCRdb keeps in-frame clones, though not all of them. The sample has under 200,000 clones, about nine tenths seen once. This clonotype originated in a man in his fifties with acute or convalescent COVID-19. Sequencing used peripheral blood.

The CDR3, as DNA: TGTGCCAGCAGCCAACAGATCACTAATGAAAAACTGTTTTTT. This sequence encodes CASSQQITNEKLFF. The V gene is TRBV4-2, the J gene TRBJ1-4; D remains unclear. In germline, CDR1 is LGHNA, CDR2 YNFKEQ. V lost 2 bases and J 2 bases, leaving 6 bases between the germline ends. The CDR3 is 14 residues long.